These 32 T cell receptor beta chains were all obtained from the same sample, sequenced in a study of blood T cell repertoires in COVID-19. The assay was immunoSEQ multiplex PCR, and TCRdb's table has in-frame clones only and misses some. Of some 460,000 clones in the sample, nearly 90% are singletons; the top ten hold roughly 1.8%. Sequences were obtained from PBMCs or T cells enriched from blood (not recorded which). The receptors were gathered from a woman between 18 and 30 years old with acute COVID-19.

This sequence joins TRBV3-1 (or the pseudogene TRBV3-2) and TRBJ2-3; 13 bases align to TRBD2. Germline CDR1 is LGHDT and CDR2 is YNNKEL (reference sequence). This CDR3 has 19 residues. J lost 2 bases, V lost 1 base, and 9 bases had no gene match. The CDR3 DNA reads TGTGCCAGCAGCCAAGCGGGGGTGACTAGCGGGGGGTTCACAGATACGCAGTATTTT. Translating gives CASSQAGVTSGGFTDTQYF.

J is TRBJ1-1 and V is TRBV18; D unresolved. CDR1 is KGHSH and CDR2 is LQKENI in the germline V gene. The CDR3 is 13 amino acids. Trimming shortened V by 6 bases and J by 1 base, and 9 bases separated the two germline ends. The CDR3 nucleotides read TGTGCCAGCTCCCGAAGCGGGAACACTGAAGCTTTCTTT. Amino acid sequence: CASSRSGNTEAFF.

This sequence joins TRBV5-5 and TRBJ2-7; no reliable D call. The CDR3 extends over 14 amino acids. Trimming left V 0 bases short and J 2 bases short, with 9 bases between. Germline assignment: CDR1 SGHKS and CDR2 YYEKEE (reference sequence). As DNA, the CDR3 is TGTGCCAGCAGCTTGGTAAGCTCAACCTACGAGCAGTACTTC. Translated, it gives CASSLVSSTYEQYF. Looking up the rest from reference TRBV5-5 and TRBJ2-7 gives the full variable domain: DAGVTQSPTHLIKTRGQQVTLRCSPISGHKSVSWYQQVLGQGPQFIFQYYEKEERGRGNFPDRFSARQFPNYSSELNVNALLLGDSALYLCASSLVSSTYEQYFGPGTRLTVT.

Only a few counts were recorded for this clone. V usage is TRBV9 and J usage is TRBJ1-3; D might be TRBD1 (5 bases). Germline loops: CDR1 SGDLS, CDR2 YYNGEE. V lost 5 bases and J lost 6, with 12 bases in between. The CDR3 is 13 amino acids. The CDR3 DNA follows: TGTGCCAGCAGTTGGAGGGGCGAAAACACCATATATTTT. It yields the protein CASSWRGENTIYF.

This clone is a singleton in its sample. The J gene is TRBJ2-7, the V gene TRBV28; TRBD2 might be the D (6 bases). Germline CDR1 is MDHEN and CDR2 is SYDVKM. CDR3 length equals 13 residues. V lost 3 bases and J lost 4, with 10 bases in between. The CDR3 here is CASSLRRGYEQYF. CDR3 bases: TGTGCCAGCAGTTTGCGGCGGGGATACGAGCAGTACTTC.

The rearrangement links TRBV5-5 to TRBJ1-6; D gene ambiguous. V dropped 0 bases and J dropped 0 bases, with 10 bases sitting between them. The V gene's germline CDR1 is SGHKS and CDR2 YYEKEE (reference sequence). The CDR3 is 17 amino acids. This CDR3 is CASSLGFPSSYNSPLHF. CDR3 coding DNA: TGTGCCAGCAGCTTGGGATTCCCGAGCTCCTATAATTCACCCCTCCACTTT.

CDR3 in amino acids: CSVEVTGYGYTF. The DNA of the CDR3 is TGCAGCGTTGAAGTGACGGGCTATGGCTACACCTTC. The rearrangement uses TRBV29-1 and TRBJ1-2, with no clear D. Germline CDR1 SQVTM, CDR2 ANQGSEA. CDR3 size: 12 residues. Trimming left V 1 base short and J 4 bases short, with 7 bases between. The whole variable domain, remainder taken from reference TRBV29-1 and TRBJ1-2, is SAVISQKPSRDICQRGTSLTIQCQVDSQVTMMFWYRQQPGQSLTLIATANQGSEATYESGFVIDKFPISRPNLTFSTLTVSNMSPEDSSIYLCSVEVTGYGYTFGSGTRLTVV.

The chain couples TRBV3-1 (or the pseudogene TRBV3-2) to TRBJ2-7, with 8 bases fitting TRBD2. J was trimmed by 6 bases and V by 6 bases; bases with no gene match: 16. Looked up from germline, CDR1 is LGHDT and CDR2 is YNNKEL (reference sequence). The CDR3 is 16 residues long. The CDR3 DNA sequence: TGTGCCAGCAGTCCTATAGCGGGAAGATCGGTGAGCGAGCAGTACTTC. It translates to CASSPIAGRSVSEQYF.

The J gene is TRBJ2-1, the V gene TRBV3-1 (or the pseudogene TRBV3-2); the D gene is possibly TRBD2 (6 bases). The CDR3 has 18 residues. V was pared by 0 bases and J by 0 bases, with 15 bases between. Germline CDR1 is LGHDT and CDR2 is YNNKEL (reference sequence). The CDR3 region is CASSQDPPGLSSYNEQFF. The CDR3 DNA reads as TGTGCCAGCAGCCAAGATCCTCCGGGACTGAGCTCCTACAATGAGCAGTTCTTC.

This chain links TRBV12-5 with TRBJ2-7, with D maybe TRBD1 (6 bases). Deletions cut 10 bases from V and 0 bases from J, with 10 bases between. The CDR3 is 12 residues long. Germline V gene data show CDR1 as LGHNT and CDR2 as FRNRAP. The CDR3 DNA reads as TGTGCTACGAGGGGGAGCTCCTACGAGCAGTACTTC. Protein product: CATRGSSYEQYF.

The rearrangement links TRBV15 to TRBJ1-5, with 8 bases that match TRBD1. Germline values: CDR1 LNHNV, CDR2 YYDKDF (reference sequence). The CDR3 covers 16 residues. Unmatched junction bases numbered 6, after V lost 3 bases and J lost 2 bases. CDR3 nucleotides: TGTGCCACCAGCAGCCAACAGGGGGTTGGCAATCAGCCCCAGCATTTT. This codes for CATSSQQGVGNQPQHF.

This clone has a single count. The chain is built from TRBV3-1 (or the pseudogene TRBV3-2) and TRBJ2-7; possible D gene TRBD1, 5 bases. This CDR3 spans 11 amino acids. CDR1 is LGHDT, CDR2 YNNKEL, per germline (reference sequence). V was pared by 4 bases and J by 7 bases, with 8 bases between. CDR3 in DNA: TGTGCCAGCAGCCTGCGACAGGAGCAGTACTTC. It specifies CASSLRQEQYF.

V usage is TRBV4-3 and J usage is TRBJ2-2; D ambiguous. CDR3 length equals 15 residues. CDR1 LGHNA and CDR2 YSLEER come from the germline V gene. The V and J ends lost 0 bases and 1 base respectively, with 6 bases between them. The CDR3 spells CASSQDTGNTGELFF. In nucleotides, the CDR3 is TGCGCCAGCAGCCAAGATACGGGGAACACCGGGGAGCTGTTTTTT.

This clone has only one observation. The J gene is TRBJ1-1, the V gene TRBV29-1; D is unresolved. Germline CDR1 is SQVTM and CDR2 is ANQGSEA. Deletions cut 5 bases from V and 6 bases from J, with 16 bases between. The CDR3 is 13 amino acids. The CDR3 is CSVKPQLDSEAFF. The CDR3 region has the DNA TGCAGCGTTAAACCCCAGTTGGACTCTGAAGCTTTCTTT.

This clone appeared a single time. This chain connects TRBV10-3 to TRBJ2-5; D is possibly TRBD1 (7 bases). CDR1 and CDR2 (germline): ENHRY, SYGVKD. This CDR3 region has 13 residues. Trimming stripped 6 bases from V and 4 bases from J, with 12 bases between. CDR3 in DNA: TGTGCCATCAGGGAGGGACAGCTAGAGACCCAGTACTTC. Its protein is CAIREGQLETQYF.

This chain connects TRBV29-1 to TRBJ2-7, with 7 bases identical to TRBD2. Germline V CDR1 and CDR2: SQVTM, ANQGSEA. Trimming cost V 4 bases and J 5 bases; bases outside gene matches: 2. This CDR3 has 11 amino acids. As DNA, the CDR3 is TGCAGCGTTGGGGGGGGTAACGAGCAGTACTTC. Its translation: CSVGGGNEQYF.

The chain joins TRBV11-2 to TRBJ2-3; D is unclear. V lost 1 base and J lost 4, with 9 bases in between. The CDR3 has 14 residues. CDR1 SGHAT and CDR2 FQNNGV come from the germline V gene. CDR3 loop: CASSLGGGSDTQYF. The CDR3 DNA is TGTGCCAGCAGCTTAGGAGGTGGGTCAGATACGCAGTATTTT. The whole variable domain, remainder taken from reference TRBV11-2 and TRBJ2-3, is EAGVAQSPRYKIIEKRQSVAFWCNPISGHATLYWYQQILGQGPKLLIQFQNNGVVDDSQLPKDRFSAERLKGVDSTLKIQPAKLEDSAVYLCASSLGGGSDTQYFGPGTRLTVL.

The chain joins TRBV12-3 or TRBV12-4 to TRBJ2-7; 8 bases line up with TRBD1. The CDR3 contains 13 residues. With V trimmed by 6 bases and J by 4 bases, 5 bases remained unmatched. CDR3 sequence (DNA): TGTGCCAGCAGATCCGGGACAGGATACGAGCAGTACTTC. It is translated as CASRSGTGYEQYF.

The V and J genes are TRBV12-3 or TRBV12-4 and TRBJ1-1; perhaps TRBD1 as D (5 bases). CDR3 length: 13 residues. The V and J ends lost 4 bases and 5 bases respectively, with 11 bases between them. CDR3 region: CASSSQAGTEAFF. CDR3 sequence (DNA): TGTGCCAGCAGTTCACAGGCGGGGACTGAAGCTTTCTTT.

The CDR3 is CASRGQGGGYTF. The CDR3 DNA follows: TGTGCCAGCCGGGGACAGGGGGGTGGCTACACCTTC. The chain carries TRBV5-6 and TRBJ1-2; 11 bases map to TRBD1. The CDR3 has 12 amino acids. Germline lookup yields CDR1 SGHDT and CDR2 YYEEEE. With 7 bases clipped from V and 7 bases from J, the junction kept 3 bases outside the gene matches. The full variable domain, with the rest looked up from reference TRBV5-6 and TRBJ1-2, is DAGVTQSPTHLIKTRGQQVTLRCSPKSGHDTVSWYQQALGQGPQFIFQYYEEEERQRGNFPDRFSGHQFPNYSSELNVNALLLGDSALYLCASRGQGGGYTFGSGTRLTVV.

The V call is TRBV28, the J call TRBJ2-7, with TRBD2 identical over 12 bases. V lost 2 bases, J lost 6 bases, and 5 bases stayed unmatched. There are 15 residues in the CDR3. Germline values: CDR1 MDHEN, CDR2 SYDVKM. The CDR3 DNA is TGTGCCAGCAGTTTACGGCTAGCGGGAGGGCGCGAGCAGTACTTC. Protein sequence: CASSLRLAGGREQYF. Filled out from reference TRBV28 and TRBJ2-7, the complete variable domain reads DVKVTQSSRYLVKRTGEKVFLECVQDMDHENMFWYRQDPGLGLRLIYFSYDVKMKEKGDIPEGYSVSREKKERFSLILESASTNQTSMYLCASSLRLAGGREQYFGPGTRLTVT.

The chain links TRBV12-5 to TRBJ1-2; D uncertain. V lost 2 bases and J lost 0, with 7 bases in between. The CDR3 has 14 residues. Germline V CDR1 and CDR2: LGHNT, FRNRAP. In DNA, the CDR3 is TGTGCTAGTGGTTTGTACGAGGCTAACTATGGCTACACCTTC. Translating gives CASGLYEANYGYTF.

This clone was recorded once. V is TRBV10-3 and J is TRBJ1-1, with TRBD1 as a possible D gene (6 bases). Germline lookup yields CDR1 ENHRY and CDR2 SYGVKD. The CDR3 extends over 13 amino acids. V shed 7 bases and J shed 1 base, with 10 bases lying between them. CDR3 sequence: CAIKAGENTEAFF. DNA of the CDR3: TGTGCCATCAAAGCAGGGGAGAACACTGAAGCTTTCTTT.

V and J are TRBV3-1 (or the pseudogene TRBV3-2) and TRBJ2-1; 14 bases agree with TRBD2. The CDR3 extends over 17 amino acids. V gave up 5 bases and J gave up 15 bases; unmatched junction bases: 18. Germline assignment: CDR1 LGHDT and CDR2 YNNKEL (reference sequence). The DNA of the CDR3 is TGTGCCAGCAGCTCACGTACTCGACTAGCGGGAGGGCCTTATCTGTTCTTC. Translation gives CASSSRTRLAGGPYLFF.

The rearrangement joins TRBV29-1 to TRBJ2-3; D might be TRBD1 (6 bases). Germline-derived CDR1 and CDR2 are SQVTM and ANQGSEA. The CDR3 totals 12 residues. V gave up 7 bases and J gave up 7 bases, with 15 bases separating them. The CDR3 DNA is TGCAGCGGGTACCGGGACACGCATACGCAGTATTTT. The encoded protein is CSGYRDTHTQYF.

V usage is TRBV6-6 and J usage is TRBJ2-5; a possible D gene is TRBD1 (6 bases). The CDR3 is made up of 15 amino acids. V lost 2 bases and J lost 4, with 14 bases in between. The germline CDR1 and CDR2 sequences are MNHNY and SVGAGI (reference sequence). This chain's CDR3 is CASSYPGARGETQYF. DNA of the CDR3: TGTGCCAGCAGTTACCCAGGGGCGCGTGGAGAGACCCAGTACTTC.

The CDR3 coding sequence is TGTGCCAGCAGCTTGCGTATCATACTGCTGGAGCAGTACTTC. Protein: CASSLRIILLEQYF. The chain joins TRBV5-6 to TRBJ2-7, with D unclear. V was trimmed by 1 base and J by 7 bases, leaving 15 bases between them. Germline V gene sequence: CDR1 SGHDT, CDR2 YYEEEE. The CDR3 runs 14 residues.

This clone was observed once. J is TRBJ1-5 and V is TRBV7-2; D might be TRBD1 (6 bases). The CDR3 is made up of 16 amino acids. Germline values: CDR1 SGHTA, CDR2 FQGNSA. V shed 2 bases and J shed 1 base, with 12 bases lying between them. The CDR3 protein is CASSLTGWTSNQPQHF. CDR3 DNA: TGTGCCAGCAGCTTAACAGGGTGGACGAGCAATCAGCCCCAGCATTTT.

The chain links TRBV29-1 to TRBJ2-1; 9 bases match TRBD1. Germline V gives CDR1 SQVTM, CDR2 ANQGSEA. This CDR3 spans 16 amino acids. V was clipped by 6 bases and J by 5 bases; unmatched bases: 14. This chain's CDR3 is CSVAYRQGEWDNEQFF. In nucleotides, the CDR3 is TGCAGCGTCGCTTATCGACAGGGGGAGTGGGACAATGAGCAGTTCTTC.

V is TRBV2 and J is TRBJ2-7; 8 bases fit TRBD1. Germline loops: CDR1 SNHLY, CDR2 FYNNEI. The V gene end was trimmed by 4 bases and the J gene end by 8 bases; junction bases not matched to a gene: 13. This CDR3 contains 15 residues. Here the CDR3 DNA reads TGTGCCAGCAGTGGGACCGGGACAGGCGTATTAAAGCAGTACTTC. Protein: CASSGTGTGVLKQYF. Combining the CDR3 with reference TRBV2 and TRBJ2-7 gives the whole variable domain EPEVTQTPSHQVTQMGQEVILRCVPISNHLYFYWYRQILGQKVEFLVSFYNNEISEKSEIFDDQFSVERPDGSNFTLKIRSTKLEDSAMYFCASSGTGTGVLKQYFGPGTRLTVT.

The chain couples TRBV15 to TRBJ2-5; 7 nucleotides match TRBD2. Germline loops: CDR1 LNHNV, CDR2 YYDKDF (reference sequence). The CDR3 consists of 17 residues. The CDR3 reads CAAEGGELVPYEETQYF. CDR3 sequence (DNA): TGTGCTGCCGAGGGAGGGGAGTTAGTGCCCTATGAAGAGACCCAGTACTTC.

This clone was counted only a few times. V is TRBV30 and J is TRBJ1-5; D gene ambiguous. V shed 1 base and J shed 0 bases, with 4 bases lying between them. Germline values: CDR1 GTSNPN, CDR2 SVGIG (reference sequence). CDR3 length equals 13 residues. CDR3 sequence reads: CAWSGGSNQPQHF. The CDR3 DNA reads TGTGCCTGGAGTGGCGGTAGCAATCAGCCCCAGCATTTT.